The 8 T cell receptor beta chains presented below share a single source sample, sequenced in a study of blood T cell repertoires in COVID-19. Produced via immunoSEQ multiplex PCR; TCRdb's table is partial and in-frame only. Altogether 200,000 to 300,000 clones are present, roughly 87% being singletons, with the ten largest covering around 7.8%. Input material: peripheral blood. The receptors stem from a man in his 60s who had recovered from COVID-19.

The V gene is TRBV9, the J gene TRBJ2-2; possible D gene TRBD2, 6 bases. Germline CDR1 is SGDLS and CDR2 is YYNGEE. V lost 3 bases to trimming and J lost 5 bases, with 11 bases between them. The CDR3 totals 14 residues. CDR3 nucleotide sequence: TGTGCCAGCAGCGGGGACTGGGAGACCGGGGAGCTGTTTTTT. This encodes CASSGDWETGELFF.

The J gene is TRBJ2-5, the V gene TRBV24-1; TRBD2 agrees at 11 bases. J gave up 3 bases and V 5 bases, and 4 bases lay outside the gene matches. This CDR3 has 15 residues. The germline V gene has CDR1 KGHDR and CDR2 SFDVKD. The CDR3 DNA reads as TGTGCCACCAGTGCGCTAGCGGGGGGAAAAGAGACCCAGTACTTC. Amino acids: CATSALAGGKETQYF.

There are a few counts of this clone. This chain connects TRBV24-1 to TRBJ2-7; tentative D call: TRBD1 (6 bases). CDR3 length: 14 residues. Germline V gives CDR1 KGHDR, CDR2 SFDVKD. The V gene lost 6 bases and the J gene lost 1 base, with 12 bases spanning the gap. Written as DNA, the CDR3 is TGTGCCACCAGTACCGGACAGCCTTCCTACGAGCAGTACTTC. Its translation: CATSTGQPSYEQYF.

The rearrangement links TRBV24-1 to TRBJ2-1; TRBD2 matches at 7 bases. Germline V gives CDR1 KGHDR, CDR2 SFDVKD. V dropped 9 bases and J dropped 7; count of bases not matched to a gene: 14. There are 15 residues in the CDR3. The CDR3 here is CATGQLGRGINEQFF. In DNA, the CDR3 is TGTGCCACCGGGCAGCTGGGGCGGGGGATAAATGAGCAGTTCTTC.

The chain uses TRBV24-1 and TRBJ2-3; 8 nucleotides match TRBD2. The CDR3 loop spans 13 amino acids. Trimming at V came to 4 bases and at J to 6 bases, leaving 2 bases not matched to a gene. CDR1 and CDR2 from the germline V gene are KGHDR and SFDVKD. This CDR3 reads CATSDPGGDTQYF. Here the CDR3 DNA reads TGTGCCACCAGTGACCCGGGGGGGGATACGCAGTATTTT.

This chain uses TRBV5-5 with TRBJ1-6; TRBD1 aligns across 11 bases. J lost 7 bases, V lost 3 bases, and 3 bases had no gene match. CDR1 and CDR2 from the germline V gene are SGHKS and YYEKEE (reference sequence). The CDR3 length is 15 residues. The CDR3 reads CASSWTGGSNSPLHF. CDR3 DNA: TGTGCCAGCAGCTGGACAGGGGGCTCGAATTCACCCCTCCACTTT.

V is TRBV5-1 and J is TRBJ2-1; TRBD2 matches at 8 bases. This CDR3 region has 16 residues. V lost 7 bases and J lost 4; bases outside the gene matches: 13. Germline V gene lookup returns CDR1 SGHRS and CDR2 YFSETQ. CDR3 sequence reads: CASGEPSGGAYNEQFF. The CDR3 coding sequence is TGCGCCAGCGGCGAACCTTCCGGGGGGGCTTACAATGAGCAGTTCTTC.

The chain combines TRBV2 with TRBJ1-3, with 7 bases that match TRBD1. After removal of 5 bases from V and 3 bases from J, the junction contained 10 bases not matched to a gene. Germline V lookup: CDR1 SNHLY, CDR2 FYNNEI. The CDR3 spans 16 residues. CDR3 in amino acids: CASSHGQVVIGNTIYF. The CDR3 region has the DNA TGTGCCAGCAGTCATGGACAGGTCGTAATTGGAAACACCATATATTTT.